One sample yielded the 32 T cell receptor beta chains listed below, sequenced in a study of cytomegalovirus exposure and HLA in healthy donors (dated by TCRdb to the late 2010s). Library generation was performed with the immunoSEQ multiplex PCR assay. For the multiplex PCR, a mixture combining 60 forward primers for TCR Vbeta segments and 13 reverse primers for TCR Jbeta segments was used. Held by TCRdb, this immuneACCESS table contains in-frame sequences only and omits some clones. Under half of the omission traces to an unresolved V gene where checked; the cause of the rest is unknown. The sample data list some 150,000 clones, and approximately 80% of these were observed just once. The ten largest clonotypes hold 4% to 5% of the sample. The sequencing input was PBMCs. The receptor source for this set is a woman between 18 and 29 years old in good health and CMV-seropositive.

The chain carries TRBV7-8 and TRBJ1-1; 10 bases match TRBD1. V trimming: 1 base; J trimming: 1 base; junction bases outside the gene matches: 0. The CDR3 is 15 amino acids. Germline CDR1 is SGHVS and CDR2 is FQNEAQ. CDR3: CASSLGTGGNTEAFF. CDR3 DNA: TGTGCCAGCAGCTTAGGGACAGGGGGGAACACTGAAGCTTTCTTT.

The CDR3: CASRTSGGQETQYF. As DNA, the CDR3 is TGTGCCAGCCGGACTAGCGGGGGGCAAGAGACCCAGTACTTC. V and J are TRBV2 and TRBJ2-5, with 14 positions matching TRBD2. Trimming cost V 8 bases and J 2 bases; bases outside gene matches: 1. Germline V gives CDR1 SNHLY, CDR2 FYNNEI. The CDR3 totals 14 residues.

The CDR3 reads CASSSLIAAVNTGELFF. The CDR3 DNA sequence: TGTGCCAGCAGCTCGTTAATAGCGGCAGTGAACACCGGGGAGCTGTTTTTT. This rearrangement joins TRBV11-2 to TRBJ2-2, with a weak D call TRBD2 (6 bases). The CDR3 sequence is 17 residues long. In germline, CDR1 is SGHAT, CDR2 FQNNGV. Trimming stripped 4 bases from V and 1 base from J, with 16 bases between.

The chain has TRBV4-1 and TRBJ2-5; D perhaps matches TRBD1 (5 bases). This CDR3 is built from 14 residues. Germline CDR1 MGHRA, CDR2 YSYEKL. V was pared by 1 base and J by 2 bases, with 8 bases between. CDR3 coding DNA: TGCGCCAGCAGCCAAGGGGGCCTACAAGAGACCCAGTACTTC. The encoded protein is CASSQGGLQETQYF.

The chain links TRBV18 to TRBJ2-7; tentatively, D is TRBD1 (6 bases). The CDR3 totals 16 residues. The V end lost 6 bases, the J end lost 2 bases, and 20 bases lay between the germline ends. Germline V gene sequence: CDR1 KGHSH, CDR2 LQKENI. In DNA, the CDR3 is TGTGCCAGCTCCCCAGTCGACAGGAGTCGAGCCTACGAGCAGTACTTC. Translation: CASSPVDRSRAYEQYF. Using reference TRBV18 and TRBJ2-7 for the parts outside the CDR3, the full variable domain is NAGVMQNPRHLVRRRGQEARLRCSPMKGHSHVYWYRQLPEEGLKFMVYLQKENIIDESGMPKERFSAEFPKEGPSILRIQQVVRGDSAAYFCASSPVDRSRAYEQYFGPGTRLTVT.

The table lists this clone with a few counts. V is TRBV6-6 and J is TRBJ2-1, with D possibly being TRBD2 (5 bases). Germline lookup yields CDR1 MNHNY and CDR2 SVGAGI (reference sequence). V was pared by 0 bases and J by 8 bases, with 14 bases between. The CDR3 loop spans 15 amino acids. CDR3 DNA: TGTGCCAGCAGTTACTCCGCTAGCACTCGGGATGAGCAGTTCTTC. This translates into CASSYSASTRDEQFF.

The CDR3 region has the DNA TGTGCCAGTAGTAAGTCGTCGTTTGAGGGTGCCAATCAGCCCCAGCATTTT. It yields the protein CASSKSSFEGANQPQHF. V gene TRBV19 combines with J gene TRBJ1-5; D unresolved. Germline CDR1 reads LNHDA; CDR2 reads SQIVND (reference sequence). This CDR3 has 17 residues. Trimming removed 4 bases from V and 3 bases from J, with 19 bases in between.

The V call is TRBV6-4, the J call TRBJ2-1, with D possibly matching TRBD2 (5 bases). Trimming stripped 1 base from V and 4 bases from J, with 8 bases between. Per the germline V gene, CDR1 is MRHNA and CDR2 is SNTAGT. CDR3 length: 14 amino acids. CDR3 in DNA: TGTGCCAGCAGTGACTTCGGGATGTACAATGAGCAGTTCTTC. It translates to CASSDFGMYNEQFF.

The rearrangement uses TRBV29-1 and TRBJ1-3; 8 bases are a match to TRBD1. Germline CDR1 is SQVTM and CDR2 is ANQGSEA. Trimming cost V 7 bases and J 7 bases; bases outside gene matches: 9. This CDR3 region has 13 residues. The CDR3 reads CSAAGTGLNTIYF. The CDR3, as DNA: TGCAGCGCTGCCGGGACAGGTTTGAACACCATATATTTT.

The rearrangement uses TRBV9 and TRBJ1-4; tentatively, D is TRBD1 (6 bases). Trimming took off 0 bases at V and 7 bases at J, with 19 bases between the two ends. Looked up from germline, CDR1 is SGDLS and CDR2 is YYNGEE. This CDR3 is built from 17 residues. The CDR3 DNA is TGTGCCAGCAGCGTAGGAATAGGGGAGGGGGGAGTTGAAAAACTGTTTTTT. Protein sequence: CASSVGIGEGGVEKLFF. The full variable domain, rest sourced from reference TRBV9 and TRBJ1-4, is DSGVTQTPKHLITATGQRVTLRCSPRSGDLSVYWYQQSLDQGLQFLIQYYNGEERAKGNILERFSAQQFPDLHSELNLSSLELGDSALYFCASSVGIGEGGVEKLFFGSGTQLSVL.

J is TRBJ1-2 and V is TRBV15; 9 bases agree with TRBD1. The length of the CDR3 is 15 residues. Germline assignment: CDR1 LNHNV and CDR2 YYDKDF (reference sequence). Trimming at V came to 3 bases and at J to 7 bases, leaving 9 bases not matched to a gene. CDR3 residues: CATSRDRGSSSGYTF. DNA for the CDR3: TGTGCCACCAGCAGGGACAGGGGATCGTCAAGTGGCTACACCTTC.

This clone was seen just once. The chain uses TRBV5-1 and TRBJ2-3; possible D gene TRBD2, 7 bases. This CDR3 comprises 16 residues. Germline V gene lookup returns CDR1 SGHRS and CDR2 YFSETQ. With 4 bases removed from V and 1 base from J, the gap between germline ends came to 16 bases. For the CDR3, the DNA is TGCGCCAGCAGCCCGAGGGGGGGAGTTCGCACAGATACGCAGTATTTT. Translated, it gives CASSPRGGVRTDTQYF. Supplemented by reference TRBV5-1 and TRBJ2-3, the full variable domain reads KAGVTQTPRYLIKTRGQQVTLSCSPISGHRSVSWYQQTPGQGLQFLFEYFSETQRNKGNFPGRFSGRQFSNSRSEMNVSTLELGDSALYLCASSPRGGVRTDTQYFGPGTRLTVL.

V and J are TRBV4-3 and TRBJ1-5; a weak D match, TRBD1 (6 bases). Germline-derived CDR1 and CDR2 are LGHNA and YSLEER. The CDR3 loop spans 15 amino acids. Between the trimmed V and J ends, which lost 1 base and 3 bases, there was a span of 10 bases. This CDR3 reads CASSQVTGLNQPQHF. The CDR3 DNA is TGCGCCAGCAGCCAAGTTACAGGGCTCAATCAGCCCCAGCATTTT.

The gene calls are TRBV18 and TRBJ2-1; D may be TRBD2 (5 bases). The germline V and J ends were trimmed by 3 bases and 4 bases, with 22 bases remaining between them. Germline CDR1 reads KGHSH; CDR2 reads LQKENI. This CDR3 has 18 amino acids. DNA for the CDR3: TGTGCCAGCTCACCGCTACTAACTCAGCGGAGCTATTACAATGAGCAGTTCTTC. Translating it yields CASSPLLTQRSYYNEQFF.

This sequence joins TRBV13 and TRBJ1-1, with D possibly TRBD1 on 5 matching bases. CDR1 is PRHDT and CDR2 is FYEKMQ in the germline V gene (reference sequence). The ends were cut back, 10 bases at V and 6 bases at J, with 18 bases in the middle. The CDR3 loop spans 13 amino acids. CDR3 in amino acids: CATLRGERAEAFF. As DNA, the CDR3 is TGTGCCACGCTACGGGGGGAAAGGGCTGAAGCTTTCTTT.

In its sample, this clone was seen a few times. CDR3 region: CASSEYTGGGYGYTF. The DNA for the CDR3 is TGTGCCAGCAGTGAGTATACAGGGGGCGGCTATGGCTACACCTTC. The rearrangement joins TRBV6-1 to TRBJ1-2; 9 bases line up with TRBD1. Germline lookup yields CDR1 MNHNS and CDR2 SASEGT. The CDR3 contains 15 residues. After removal of 3 bases from V and 4 bases from J, the junction contained 6 bases not matched to a gene.

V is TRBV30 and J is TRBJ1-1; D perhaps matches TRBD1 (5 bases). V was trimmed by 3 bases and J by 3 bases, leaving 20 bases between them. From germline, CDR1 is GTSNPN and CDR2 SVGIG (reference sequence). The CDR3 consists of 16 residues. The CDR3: CAWSRPSAGGDTEAFF. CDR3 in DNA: TGTGCCTGGAGCCGCCCTAGCGCGGGAGGGGACACTGAAGCTTTCTTT.

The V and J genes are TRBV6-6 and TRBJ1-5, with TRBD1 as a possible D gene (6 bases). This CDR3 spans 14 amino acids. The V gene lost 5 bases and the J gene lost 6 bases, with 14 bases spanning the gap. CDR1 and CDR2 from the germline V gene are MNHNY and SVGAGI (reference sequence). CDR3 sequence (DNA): TGTGCCAGCAGTCTACAGGGAGAGGGTCAGCCCCAGCATTTT. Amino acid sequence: CASSLQGEGQPQHF.

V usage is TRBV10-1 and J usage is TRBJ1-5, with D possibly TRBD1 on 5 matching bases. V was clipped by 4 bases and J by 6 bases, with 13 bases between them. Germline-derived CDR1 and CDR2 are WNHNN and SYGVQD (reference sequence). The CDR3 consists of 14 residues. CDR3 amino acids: CASSASGDSQPQHF. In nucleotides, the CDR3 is TGCGCCAGCAGTGCTTCCGGGGACTCTCAGCCCCAGCATTTT.

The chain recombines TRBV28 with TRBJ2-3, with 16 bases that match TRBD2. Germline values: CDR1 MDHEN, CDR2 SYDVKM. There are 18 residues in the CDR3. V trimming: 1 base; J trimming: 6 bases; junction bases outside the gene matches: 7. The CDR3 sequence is CASSLSPGLAGGMDTQYF. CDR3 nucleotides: TGTGCCAGCAGTTTATCCCCGGGACTAGCGGGGGGGATGGATACGCAGTATTTT.

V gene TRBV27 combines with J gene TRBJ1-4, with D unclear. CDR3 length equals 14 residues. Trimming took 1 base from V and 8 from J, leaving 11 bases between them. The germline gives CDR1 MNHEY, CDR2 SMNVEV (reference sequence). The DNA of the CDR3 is TGTGCCAGCAGTTTATACGGAGTTAGGGAAAAACTGTTTTTT. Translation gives CASSLYGVREKLFF.

Here the CDR3 DNA reads TGTGCCAGCAGAACCCGGGACAGGGTCACCGGGGAGCTGTTTTTT. Its translation is CASRTRDRVTGELFF. This chain connects TRBV6-5 to TRBJ2-2; 9 bases fit TRBD1. Germline V CDR1 and CDR2: MNHEY, SVGAGI. The CDR3 has 15 amino acids. V was clipped by 6 bases and J by 4 bases; unmatched bases: 6.

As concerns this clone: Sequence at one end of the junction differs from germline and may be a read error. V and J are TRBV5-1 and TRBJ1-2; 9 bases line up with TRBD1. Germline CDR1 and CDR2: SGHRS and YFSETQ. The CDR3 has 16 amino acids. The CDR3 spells CASSSTTTGGVYGYAF. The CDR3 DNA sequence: TGCGCCAGCAGCTCAACTACTACAGGGGGCGTATATGGCTACGCCTTC.

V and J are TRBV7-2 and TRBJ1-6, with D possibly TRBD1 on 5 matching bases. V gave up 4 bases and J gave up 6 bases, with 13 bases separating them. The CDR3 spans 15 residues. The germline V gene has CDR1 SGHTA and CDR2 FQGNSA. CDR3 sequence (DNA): TGTGCCAGCAGCTCATCCGGGGGGATTAATTCACCCCTCCACTTT. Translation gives CASSSSGGINSPLHF.

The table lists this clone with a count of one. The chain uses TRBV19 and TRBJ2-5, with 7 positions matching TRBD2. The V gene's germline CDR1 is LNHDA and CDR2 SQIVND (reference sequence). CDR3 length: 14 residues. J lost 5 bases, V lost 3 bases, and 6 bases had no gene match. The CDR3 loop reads CASSIELAWETQYF. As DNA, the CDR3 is TGTGCCAGTAGTATCGAACTAGCGTGGGAGACCCAGTACTTC. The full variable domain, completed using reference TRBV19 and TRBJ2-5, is DGGITQSPKYLFRKEGQNVTLSCEQNLNHDAMYWYRQDPGQGLRLIYYSQIVNDFQKGDIAEGYSVSREKKESFPLTVTSAQKNPTAFYLCASSIELAWETQYFGPGTRLLVL.

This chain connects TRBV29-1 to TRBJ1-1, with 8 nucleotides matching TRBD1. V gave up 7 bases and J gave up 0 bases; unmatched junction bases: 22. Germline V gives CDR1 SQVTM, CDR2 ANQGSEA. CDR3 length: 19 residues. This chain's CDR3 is CSARKGPTGAMWVNTEAFF. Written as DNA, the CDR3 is TGCAGCGCCCGGAAGGGTCCGACAGGGGCAATGTGGGTGAACACTGAAGCTTTCTTT.

CDR3 region: CASSPRGTSGEQYF. CDR3 sequence (DNA): TGCGCCAGCAGCCCCCGAGGGACTAGCGGTGAGCAGTACTTC. V is TRBV4-1 and J is TRBJ2-7, with 11 nucleotides matching TRBD2. V lost 4 bases, J lost 7 bases, and 6 bases stayed unmatched. CDR3 length equals 14 residues. Germline-derived CDR1 and CDR2 are MGHRA and YSYEKL.

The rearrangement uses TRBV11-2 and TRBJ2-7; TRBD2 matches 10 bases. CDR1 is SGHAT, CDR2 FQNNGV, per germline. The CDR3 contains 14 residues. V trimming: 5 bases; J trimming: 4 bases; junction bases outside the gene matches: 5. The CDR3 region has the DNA TGTGCCAGCAGCCAACCGGGACTAGCGTACGAGCAGTACTTC. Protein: CASSQPGLAYEQYF. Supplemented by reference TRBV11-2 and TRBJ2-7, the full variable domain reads EAGVAQSPRYKIIEKRQSVAFWCNPISGHATLYWYQQILGQGPKLLIQFQNNGVVDDSQLPKDRFSAERLKGVDSTLKIQPAKLEDSAVYLCASSQPGLAYEQYFGPGTRLTVT.

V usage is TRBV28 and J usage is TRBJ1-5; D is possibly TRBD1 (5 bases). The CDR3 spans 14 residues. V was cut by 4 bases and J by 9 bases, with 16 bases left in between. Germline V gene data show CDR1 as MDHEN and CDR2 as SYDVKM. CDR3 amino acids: CASSWGVLGLPQHF. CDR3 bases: TGTGCCAGCAGTTGGGGTGTTCTGGGGCTGCCCCAGCATTTT.

The CDR3 loop reads CASSQDGREENTEAFF. Here the CDR3 DNA reads TGTGCCAGCAGCCAAGATGGTAGGGAGGAGAACACTGAAGCTTTCTTT. This chain links TRBV4-2 with TRBJ1-1; D is unclear. The CDR3 extends over 16 amino acids. V was pared by 0 bases and J by 1 base, with 12 bases between. CDR1 and CDR2 from the germline V gene are LGHNA and YNFKEQ.

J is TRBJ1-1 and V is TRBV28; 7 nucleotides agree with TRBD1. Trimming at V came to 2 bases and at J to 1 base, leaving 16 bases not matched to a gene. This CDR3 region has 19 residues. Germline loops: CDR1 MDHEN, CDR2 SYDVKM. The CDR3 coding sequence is TGTGCCAGCAGTTTAGAAAGAGGTCCAGGGGGTTTACGGAACACTGAAGCTTTCTTT. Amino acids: CASSLERGPGGLRNTEAFF.

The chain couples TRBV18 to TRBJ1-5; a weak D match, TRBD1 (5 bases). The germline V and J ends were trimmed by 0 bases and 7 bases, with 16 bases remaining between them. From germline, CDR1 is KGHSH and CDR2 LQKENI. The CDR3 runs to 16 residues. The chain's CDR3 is CASSPPERGERQPQHF. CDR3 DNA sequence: TGTGCCAGCTCACCACCGGAACGGGGGGAGCGGCAGCCCCAGCATTTT.